Shown below are 6 T cell receptor beta chains from a single sample sequenced in a study of blood T cells in healthy people across ages. Combining a sample-barcoded 5' primer with a J-beta primer mix, a second PCR ran for about 7 to 11 cycles. TCRdb used MiXCR to reprocess the 5' RACE reads, holding one entry per CDR3 protein. Here the sample spans hundreds of thousands of distinct CDR3 sequences, roughly two fifths being singletons. Sequencing was performed on blood. The origin of the receptors is a woman aged 55-69 years in good health.

This clonotype was observed a few times. This chain connects TRBV6-2 or TRBV6-3 to TRBJ2-3; D is unclear. V was clipped by 2 bases and J by 7 bases, with 16 bases between them. The CDR3 totals 15 residues. Germline CDR1 MNHEY, CDR2 SVGEGT. The CDR3 DNA sequence: TGTGCCAGCAGTTACGCCGCTGACTGGAGAAATACGCAGTATTTT. It codes for CASSYAADWRNTQYF.

CDR3 nucleotide sequence: TGCAGTGCTCTGGACAGCGGTAATGAAAAACTGTTTTTT. This sequence encodes CSALDSGNEKLFF. This chain joins TRBV20-1 and TRBJ1-4; possible D gene TRBD1, 6 bases. CDR1 and CDR2 (germline): DFQATT, SNEGSKA (reference sequence). The CDR3 spans 13 residues. The V end lost 5 bases, the J end lost 4 bases, and 11 bases lay between the germline ends.

The chain carries TRBV13 and TRBJ1-1; D is unresolved. Germline CDR1 and CDR2: PRHDT and FYEKMQ (reference sequence). CDR3 length: 15 residues. Trimming removed 2 bases from V and 1 base from J, with 11 bases in between. The CDR3 spells CASSLLPGRNTEAFF. CDR3 sequence (DNA): TGTGCCAGCAGCTTACTACCGGGCAGGAACACTGAAGCTTTCTTT.

V usage is TRBV10-3 and J usage is TRBJ2-3, with D possibly matching TRBD1 (6 bases). The CDR3 has 14 residues. V was shortened by 6 bases and J by 0 bases, with 10 bases between the two germline ends. Germline V lookup: CDR1 ENHRY, CDR2 SYGVKD. The CDR3 bases are TGTGCCATCAGAACAGGGTTAAGCACAGATACGCAGTATTTT. This translates into CAIRTGLSTDTQYF.

This sequence joins TRBV5-1 and TRBJ2-1; 12 nucleotides match TRBD2. The CDR3 is made up of 15 amino acids. Germline loops: CDR1 SGHRS, CDR2 YFSETQ. With V trimmed by 5 bases and J by 8 bases, 8 bases remained unmatched. The CDR3 protein is CASSSTSGSIHEQFF. The CDR3 coding sequence is TGCGCCAGCAGTTCGACTAGCGGGAGCATCCATGAGCAGTTCTTC.

The V and J genes are TRBV20-1 and TRBJ2-5, with 7 bases lining up with TRBD1. This CDR3 comprises 12 residues. CDR1 is DFQATT, CDR2 SNEGSKA, per germline (reference sequence). V shed 5 bases, J shed 2 bases, and the junction held 2 bases outside the gene matches. CDR3 nucleotide sequence: TGCAGTGCTCCGACAGGGCAAGAGACCCAGTACTTC. It is translated as CSAPTGQETQYF.